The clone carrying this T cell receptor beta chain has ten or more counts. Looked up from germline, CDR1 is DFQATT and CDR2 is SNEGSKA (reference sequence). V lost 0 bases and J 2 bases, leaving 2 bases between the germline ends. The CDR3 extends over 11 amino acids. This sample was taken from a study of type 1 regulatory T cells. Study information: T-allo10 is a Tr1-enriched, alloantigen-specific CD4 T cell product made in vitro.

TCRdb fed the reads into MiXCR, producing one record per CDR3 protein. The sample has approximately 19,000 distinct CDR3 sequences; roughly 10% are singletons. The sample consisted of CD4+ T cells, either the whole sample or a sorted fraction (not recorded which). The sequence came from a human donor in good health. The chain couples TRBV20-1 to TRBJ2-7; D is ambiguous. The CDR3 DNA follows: TGCAGTGCTAGAGACACCTACGAGCAGTACTTC. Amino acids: CSARDTYEQYF.